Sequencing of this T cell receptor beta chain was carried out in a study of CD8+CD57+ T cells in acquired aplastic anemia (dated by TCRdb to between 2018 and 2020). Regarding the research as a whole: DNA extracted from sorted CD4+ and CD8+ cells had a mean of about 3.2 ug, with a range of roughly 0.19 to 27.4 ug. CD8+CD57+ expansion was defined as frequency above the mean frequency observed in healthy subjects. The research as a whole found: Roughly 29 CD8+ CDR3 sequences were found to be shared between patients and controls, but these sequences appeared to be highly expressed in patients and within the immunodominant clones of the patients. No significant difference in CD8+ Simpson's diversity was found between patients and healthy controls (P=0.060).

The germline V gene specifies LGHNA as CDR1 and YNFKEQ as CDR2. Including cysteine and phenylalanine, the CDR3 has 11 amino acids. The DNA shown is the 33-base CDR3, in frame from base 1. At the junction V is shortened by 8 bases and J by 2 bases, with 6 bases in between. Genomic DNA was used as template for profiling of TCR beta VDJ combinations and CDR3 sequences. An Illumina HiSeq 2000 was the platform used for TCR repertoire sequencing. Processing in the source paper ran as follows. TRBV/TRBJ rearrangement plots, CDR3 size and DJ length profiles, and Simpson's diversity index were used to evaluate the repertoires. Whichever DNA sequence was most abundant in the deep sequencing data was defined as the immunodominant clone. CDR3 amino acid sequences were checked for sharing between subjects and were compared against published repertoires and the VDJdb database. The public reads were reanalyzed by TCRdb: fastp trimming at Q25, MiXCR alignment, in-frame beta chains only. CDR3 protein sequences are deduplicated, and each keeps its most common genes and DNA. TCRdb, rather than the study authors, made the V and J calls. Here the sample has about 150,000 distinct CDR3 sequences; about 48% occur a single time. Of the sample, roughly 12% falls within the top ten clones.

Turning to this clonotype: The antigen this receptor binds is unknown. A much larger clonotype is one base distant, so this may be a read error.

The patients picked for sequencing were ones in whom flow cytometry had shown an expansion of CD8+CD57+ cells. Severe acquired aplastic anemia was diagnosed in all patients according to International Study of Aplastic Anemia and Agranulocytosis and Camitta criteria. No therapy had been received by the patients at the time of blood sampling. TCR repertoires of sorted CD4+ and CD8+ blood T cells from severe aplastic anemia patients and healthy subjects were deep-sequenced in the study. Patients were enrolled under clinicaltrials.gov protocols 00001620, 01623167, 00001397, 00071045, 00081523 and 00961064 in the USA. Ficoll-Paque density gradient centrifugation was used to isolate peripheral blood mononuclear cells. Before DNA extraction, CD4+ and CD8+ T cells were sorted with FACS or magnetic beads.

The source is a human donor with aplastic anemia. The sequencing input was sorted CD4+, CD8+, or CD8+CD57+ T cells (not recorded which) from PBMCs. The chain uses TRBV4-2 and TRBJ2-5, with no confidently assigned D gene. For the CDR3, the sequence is CASGKQETQYF. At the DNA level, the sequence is TGTGCCAGCGGCAAACAAGAGACCCAGTACTTC.